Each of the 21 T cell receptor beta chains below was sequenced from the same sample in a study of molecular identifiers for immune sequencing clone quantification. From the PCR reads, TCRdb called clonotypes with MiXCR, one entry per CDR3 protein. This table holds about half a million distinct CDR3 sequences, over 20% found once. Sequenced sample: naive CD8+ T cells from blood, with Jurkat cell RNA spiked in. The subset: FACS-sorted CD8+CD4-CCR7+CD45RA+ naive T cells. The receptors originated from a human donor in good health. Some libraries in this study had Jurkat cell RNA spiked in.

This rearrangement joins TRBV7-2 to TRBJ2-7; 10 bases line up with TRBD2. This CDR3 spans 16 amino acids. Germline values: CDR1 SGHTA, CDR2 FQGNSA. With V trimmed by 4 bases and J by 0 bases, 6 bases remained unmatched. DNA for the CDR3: TGTGCCAGCAGCTCTGCTGGGACTAGCGCCTCCTACGAGCAGTACTTC. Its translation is CASSSAGTSASYEQYF.

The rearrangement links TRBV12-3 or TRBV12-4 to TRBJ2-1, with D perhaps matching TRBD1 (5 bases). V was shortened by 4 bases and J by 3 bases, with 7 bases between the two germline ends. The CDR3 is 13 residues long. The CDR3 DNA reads TGTGCCAGCAGTTCGACAGACTACAATGAGCAGTTCTTC. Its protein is CASSSTDYNEQFF.

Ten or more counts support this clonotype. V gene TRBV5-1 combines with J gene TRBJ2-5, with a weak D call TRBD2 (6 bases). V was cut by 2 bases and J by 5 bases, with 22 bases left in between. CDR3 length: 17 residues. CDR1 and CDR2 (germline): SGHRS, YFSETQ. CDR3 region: CASSFRPGSSEGETQYF. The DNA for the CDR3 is TGCGCCAGCAGCTTTAGGCCCGGGTCTAGCGAAGGGGAGACCCAGTACTTC.

This CDR3 is CASKGLAGGIVTDTQYF. The CDR3, as DNA: TGTGCCAGCAAAGGGCTAGCGGGGGGGATTGTGACAGATACGCAGTATTTT. The chain employs TRBV27 and TRBJ2-3, with 12 nucleotides matching TRBD2. The CDR3 sequence is 17 residues long. After removal of 7 bases from V and 3 bases from J, the junction contained 11 bases not matched to a gene. The germline V gene encodes CDR1 MNHEY and CDR2 SMNVEV (reference sequence).

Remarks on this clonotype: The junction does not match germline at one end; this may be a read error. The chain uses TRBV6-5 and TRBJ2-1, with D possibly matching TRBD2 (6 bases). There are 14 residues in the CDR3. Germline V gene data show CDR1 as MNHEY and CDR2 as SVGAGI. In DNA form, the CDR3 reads TGTGTCAGCAGTTACCCCGGGAGCTGGAATGAGCAGTTCTTC. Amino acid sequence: CVSSYPGSWNEQFF.

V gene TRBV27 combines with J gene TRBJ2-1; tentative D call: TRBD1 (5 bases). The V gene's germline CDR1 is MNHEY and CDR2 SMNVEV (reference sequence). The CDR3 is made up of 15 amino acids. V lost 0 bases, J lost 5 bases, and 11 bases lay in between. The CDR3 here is CASSLSRGLNNEQFF. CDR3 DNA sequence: TGTGCCAGCAGTTTATCTAGGGGCCTTAACAATGAGCAGTTCTTC.

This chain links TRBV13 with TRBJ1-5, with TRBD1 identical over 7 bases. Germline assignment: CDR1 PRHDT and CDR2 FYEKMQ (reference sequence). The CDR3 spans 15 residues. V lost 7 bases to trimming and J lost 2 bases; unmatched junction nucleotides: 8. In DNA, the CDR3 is TGTGCCAGCACAAGGGGGCCTTTGGGCAATCAGCCCCAGCATTTT. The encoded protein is CASTRGPLGNQPQHF.

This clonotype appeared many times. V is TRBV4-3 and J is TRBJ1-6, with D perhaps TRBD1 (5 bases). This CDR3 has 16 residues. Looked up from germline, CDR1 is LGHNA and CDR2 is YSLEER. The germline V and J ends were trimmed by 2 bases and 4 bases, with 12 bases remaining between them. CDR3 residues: CASSQQGREYNSPLHF. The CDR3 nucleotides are TGCGCCAGCAGCCAACAGGGCAGGGAATATAATTCACCCCTCCACTTT.

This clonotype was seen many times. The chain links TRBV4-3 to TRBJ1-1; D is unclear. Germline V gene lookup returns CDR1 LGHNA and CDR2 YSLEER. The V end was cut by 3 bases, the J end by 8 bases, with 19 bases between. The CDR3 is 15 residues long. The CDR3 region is CASSHTSDGDFEAFF. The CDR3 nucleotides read TGCGCCAGCAGCCACACTTCGGACGGTGACTTCGAAGCTTTCTTT.

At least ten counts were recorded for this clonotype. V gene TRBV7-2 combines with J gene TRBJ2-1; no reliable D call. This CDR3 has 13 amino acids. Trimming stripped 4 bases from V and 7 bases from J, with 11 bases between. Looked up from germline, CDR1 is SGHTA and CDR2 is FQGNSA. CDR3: CASSSHPGNEQFF. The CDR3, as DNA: TGTGCCAGCAGCTCCCACCCTGGGAATGAGCAGTTCTTC.

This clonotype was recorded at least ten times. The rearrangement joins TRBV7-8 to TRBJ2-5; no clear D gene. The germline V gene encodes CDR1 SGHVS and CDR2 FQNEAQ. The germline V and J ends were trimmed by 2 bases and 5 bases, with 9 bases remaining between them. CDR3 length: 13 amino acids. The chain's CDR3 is CASSLLARETQYF. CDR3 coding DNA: TGTGCCAGCAGCTTACTTGCTCGCGAGACCCAGTACTTC.

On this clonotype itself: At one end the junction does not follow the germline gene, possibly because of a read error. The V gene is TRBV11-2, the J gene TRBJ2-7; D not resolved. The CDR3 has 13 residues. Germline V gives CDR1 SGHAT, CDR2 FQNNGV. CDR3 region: CASNLGNGYEQYF. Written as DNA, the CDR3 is TGTGCCAGCAACTTAGGAAACGGCTACGAGCAGTACTTC.

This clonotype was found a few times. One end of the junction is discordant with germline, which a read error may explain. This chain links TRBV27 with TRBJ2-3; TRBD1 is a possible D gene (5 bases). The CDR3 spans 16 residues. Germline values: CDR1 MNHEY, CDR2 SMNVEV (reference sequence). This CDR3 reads CASSSLQVEGTDAQYF. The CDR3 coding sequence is TGTGCCAGCAGTTCTCTACAGGTAGAAGGTACAGATGCGCAGTATTTT.

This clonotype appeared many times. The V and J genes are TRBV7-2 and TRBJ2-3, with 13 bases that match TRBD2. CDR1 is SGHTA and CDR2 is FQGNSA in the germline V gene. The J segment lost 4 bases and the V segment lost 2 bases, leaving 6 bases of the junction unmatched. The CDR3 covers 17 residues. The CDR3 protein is CASSLKLAGGRADTQYF. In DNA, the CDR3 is TGTGCCAGCAGCTTAAAACTAGCGGGAGGGAGGGCAGATACGCAGTATTTT.

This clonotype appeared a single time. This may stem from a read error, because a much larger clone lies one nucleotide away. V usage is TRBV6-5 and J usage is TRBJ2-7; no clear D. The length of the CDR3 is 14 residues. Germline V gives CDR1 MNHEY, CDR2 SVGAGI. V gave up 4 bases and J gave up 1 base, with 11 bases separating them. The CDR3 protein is CASSSGARSYEQYF. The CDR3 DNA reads TGTGCCAGCAGTTCCGGAGCCCGATCCTACGAGCAGTACTTC.

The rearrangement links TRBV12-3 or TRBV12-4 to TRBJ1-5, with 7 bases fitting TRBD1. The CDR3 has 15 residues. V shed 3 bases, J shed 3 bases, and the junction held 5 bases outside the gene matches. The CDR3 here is CASSLGTENNQPQHF. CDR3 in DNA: TGTGCCAGCAGTTTGGGGACAGAAAACAATCAGCCCCAGCATTTT.

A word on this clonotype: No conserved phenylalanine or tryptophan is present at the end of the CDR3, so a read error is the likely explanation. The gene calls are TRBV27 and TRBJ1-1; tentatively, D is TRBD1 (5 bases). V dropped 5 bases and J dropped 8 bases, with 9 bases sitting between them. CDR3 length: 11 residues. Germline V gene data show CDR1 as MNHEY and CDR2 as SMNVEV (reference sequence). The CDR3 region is CASSTGTEAFS. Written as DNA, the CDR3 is TGTGCCAGCAGTACGGGGACCGAAGCTTTCTCT.

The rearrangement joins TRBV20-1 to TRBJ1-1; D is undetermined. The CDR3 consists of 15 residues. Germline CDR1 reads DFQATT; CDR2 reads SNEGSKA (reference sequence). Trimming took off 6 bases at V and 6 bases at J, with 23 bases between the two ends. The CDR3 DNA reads TGCAGTGCAACCGACGGCTCGCGGGTTGGGGCTGAAGCTTTCTTT. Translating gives CSATDGSRVGAEAFF.

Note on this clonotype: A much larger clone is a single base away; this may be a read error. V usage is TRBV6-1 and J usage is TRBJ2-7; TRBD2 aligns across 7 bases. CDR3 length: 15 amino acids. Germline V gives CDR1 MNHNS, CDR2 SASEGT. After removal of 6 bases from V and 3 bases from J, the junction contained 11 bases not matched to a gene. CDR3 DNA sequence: TGTGCCAGCAGGCTTCTAGCGGTGAATTTCTACGAGCAGTACTTC. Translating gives CASRLLAVNFYEQYF.

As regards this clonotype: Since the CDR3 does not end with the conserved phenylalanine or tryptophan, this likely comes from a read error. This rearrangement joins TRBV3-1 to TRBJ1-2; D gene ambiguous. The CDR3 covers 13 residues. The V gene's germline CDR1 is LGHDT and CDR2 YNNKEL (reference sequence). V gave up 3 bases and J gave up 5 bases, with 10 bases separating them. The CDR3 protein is CASSHKWGYGYTL. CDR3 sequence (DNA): TGTGCCAGCAGCCACAAGTGGGGTTATGGCTACACCCTC.

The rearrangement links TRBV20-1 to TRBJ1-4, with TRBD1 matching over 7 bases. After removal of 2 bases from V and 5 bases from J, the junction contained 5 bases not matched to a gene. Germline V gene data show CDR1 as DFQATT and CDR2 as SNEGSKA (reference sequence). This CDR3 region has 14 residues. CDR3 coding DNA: TGCAGTGCTAGATGGGGGGACAGAAATGAAAAACTGTTTTTT. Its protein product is CSARWGDRNEKLFF.